This T cell receptor beta chain is from a study of T cell responses to AZD1222 COVID-19 vaccine. Germline V lookup: CDR1 MNHEY, CDR2 SVGAGI. CDR3 length: 13 amino acids. J lost 7 bases, V lost 6 bases, and 4 bases had no gene match. Study observations and caveats: Breadth and depth of Spike-specific TCRs rose after two AZD1222 doses.

As for this clone: Its antigen is not known.

Clones were read by immunoSEQ multiplex PCR, and TCRdb kept only the in-frame ones, dropping some. The sample has fewer than 150,000 clones, approximately 86% seen once; the top ten hold roughly 5.2%. The receptor was isolated from an adult who received the AZD1222 COVID-19 vaccine. The rearrangement links TRBV6-5 to TRBJ2-1, with TRBD2 matching over 9 bases. This material consisted of peripheral blood, taken 28 days after the second AZD1222 dose. In DNA form, the CDR3 reads TGTGCCAGCAGGCGGGGGGGGAGGAATGAGCAGTTCTTC. Its protein product is CASRRGGRNEQFF.